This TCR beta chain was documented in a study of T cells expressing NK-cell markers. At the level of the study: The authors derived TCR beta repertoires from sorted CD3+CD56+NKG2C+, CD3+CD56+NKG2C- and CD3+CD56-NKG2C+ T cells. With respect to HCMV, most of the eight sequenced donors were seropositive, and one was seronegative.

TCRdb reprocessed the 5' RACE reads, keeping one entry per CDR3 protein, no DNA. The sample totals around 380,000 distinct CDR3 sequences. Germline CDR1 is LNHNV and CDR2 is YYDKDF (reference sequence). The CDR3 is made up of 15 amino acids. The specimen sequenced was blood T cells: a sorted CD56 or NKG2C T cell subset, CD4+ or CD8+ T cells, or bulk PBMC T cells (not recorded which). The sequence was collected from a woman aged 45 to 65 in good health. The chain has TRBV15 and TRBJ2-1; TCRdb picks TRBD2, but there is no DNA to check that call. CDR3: CATTRSGTTYNEQFF.